A selection of T cell receptor beta chains follows, all from one sample in a study of shared clonotypes between healthy human individuals. Here immunoSEQ multiplex PCR was the method, and the copy in TCRdb shows in-frame clones only, minus some. The table includes 550,000 to 850,000 clones, roughly 72% detected once. The sample consisted of memory CD4+ T cells sorted from blood. Every receptor here comes from a woman aged 25 to 39 in good health. CDR3s include the opening cysteine and the closing phenylalanine or tryptophan. A D gene is named only where the DNA matches it firmly. The size field is filled for only some rows; it gives once, few, many or a size class.

>once|TRBD2|TRBV18|TRBJ2-1
CASLQGSGINEQFF
TGTGCCAGCCTACAAGGTAGCGGGATCAATGAGCAGTTCTTC
>-|TRBD1|TRBV5-6|TRBJ1-1
CASSSQDRPTEAFF
TGTGCCAGCAGCTCCCAGGACAGGCCAACTGAAGCTTTCTTT
>few|-|TRBV28|TRBJ1-3
CASSPQTGTKARNTIYF
TGTGCCAGCAGTCCTCAGACCGGGACCAAGGCTAGAAACACCATATATTTT
>-|TRBD1|TRBV6-1|TRBJ2-2
CASSEIDRGRVVF
TGTGCCAGCAGTGAAATCGACAGGGGTCGTGTCGTTTTT
>once|-|TRBV7-9|TRBJ2-3
CASSLGGNPDTQYF
TGTGCCAGCAGCTTAGGCGGGAATCCAGATACGCAGTATTTT
>-|-|TRBV19|TRBJ2-1
CASSIPPSGPHNEQFF
TGTGCCAGTAGTATACCCCCCAGCGGTCCACACAATGAGCAGTTCTTC
>few|TRBD1|TRBV19|TRBJ1-1
CASSRQGKNTEAFF
TGTGCCAGTAGTCGACAGGGGAAGAACACTGAAGCTTTCTTT
>once|TRBD1|TRBV5-4|TRBJ2-2
CASSLLDRGPSNTGELFF
TGTGCCAGCAGCTTATTGGACAGGGGCCCATCGAACACCGGGGAGCTGTTTTTT
>-|-|TRBV19|TRBJ2-5
CASSMGLQETQYF
TGTGCCAGTAGTATGGGCCTTCAAGAGACCCAGTACTTC
>-|-|TRBV6-1|TRBJ2-1
CASSETMNHNEQFF
TGTGCCAGCAGTGAAACGATGAACCACAATGAGCAGTTCTTC
>-|TRBD2|TRBV5-5|TRBJ2-7
CASSLEVGRAIEQYF
TGTGCCAGCAGCTTGGAGGTCGGGAGGGCCATCGAGCAGTACTTC
>-|-|TRBV19|TRBJ2-3
CASSMAYSTDTQYF
TGTGCCAGTAGTATGGCGTACAGCACAGATACGCAGTATTTT
>-|-|TRBV7-2|TRBJ2-7
CASSTGASRSYEQYF
TGTGCCAGCTCCACAGGTGCTAGCAGGTCCTACGAGCAGTACTTC
>-|-|TRBV6-5|TRBJ2-5
CASSTPNQETQYF
TGTGCCAGCAGTACACCTAACCAAGAGACCCAGTACTTC
>-|-|TRBV18|TRBJ2-7
CASSPVSDPINEQYF
TGTGCCAGCTCACCAGTTTCGGACCCCATCAACGAGCAGTACTTC
>once|-|TRBV21-1|TRBJ2-5
CASSEGPGLQETQYF
TGTGCCAGCAGTGAGGGGCCGGGGCTGCAAGAGACCCAGTACTTC
>-|-|TRBV7-2|TRBJ1-5
CASSLTGVLTQPQHF
TGTGCCAGCAGCCTTACGGGGGTACTAACCCAGCCCCAGCATTTT
>-|TRBD2|TRBV4-1|TRBJ2-7
CASSQGTSGSHEQYF
TGCGCCAGCAGCCAGGGGACTAGCGGGAGTCATGAGCAGTACTTC
>-|-|TRBV7-2|TRBJ2-7
CASSPVYEQYF
TGTGCCAGCAGCCCAGTATACGAGCAGTACTTC
>-|-|TRBV5-1|TRBJ1-1
CASSPGEGLDTEAFF
TGCGCCAGCAGCCCGGGGGAGGGTTTGGACACTGAAGCTTTCTTT
>-|-|TRBV28|TRBJ1-3
CASGESGNTIYF
TGTGCCAGCGGCGAATCAGGAAACACCATATATTTT
>-|-|TRBV10-3|TRBJ2-3
CAISDNSWTDTQYF
TGTGCCATCAGTGATAATAGCTGGACAGATACGCAGTATTTT
>few|-|TRBV7-2|TRBJ2-7
CASSLVWGETYEQYF
TGTGCCAGCAGCTTAGTGTGGGGGGAGACCTACGAGCAGTACTTC
>-|-|TRBV7-9|TRBJ2-6
CASSRDQKRSSGANVLTF
TGTGCCAGCAGCCGAGACCAAAAACGGTCGTCTGGGGCCAACGTCCTGACTTTC
>-|TRBD2|TRBV11-1|TRBJ2-1
CASSSLQAGWGNEQFF
TGTGCCAGCAGCTCTCTCCAAGCGGGGTGGGGCAATGAGCAGTTCTTC
>-|TRBD2|TRBV29-1|TRBJ2-5
CSVQRGVEETQYF
TGCAGCGTCCAACGGGGGGTTGAAGAGACCCAGTACTTC
>-|TRBD2|TRBV7-6|TRBJ2-7
CASSAASGPSYEQYF
TGTGCCAGCAGCGCCGCTAGCGGGCCCTCCTACGAGCAGTACTTC